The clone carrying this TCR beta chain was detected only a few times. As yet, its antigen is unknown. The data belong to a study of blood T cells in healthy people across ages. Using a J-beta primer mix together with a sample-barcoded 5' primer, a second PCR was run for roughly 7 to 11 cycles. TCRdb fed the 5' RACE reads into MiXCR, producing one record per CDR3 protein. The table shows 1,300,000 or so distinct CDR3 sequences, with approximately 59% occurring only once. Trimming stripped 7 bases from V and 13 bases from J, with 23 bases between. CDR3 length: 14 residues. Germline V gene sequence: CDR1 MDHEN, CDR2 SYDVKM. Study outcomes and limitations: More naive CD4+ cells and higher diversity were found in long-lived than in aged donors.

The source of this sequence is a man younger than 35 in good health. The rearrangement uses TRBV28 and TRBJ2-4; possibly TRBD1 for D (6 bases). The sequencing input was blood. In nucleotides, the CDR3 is TGTGCCAGCAAACCCCCCGGGACAATCGGGGAGCAGTACTTC. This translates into CASKPPGTIGEQYF.